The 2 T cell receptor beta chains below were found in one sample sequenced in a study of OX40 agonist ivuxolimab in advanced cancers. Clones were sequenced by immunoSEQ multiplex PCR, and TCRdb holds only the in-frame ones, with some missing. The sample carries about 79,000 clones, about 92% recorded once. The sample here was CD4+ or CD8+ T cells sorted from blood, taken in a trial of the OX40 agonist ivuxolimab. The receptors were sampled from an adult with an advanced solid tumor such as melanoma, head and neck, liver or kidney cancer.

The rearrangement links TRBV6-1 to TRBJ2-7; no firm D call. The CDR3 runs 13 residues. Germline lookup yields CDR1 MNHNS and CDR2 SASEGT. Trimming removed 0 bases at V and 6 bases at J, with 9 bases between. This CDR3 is CASSEADWGEQYF. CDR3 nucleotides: TGTGCCAGCAGTGAAGCGGATTGGGGCGAGCAGTACTTC.

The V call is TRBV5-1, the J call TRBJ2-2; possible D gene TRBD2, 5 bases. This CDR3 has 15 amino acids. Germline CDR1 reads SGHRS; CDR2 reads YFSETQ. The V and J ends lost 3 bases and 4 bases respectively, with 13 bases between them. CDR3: CASSWGEGITGELFF. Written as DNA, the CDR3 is TGCGCCAGCAGCTGGGGTGAGGGTATCACCGGGGAGCTGTTTTTT.